These T cell receptor beta chains were read from a single sample in a study of quantifying T cell responses using KT2 cells. Each CDR3 protein gets one entry after TCRdb re-called the UMI-ligation and nested PCR reads with MiXCR. The sample lists 25,000 to 35,000 distinct CDR3 sequences; 10% were seen once. Sequences were obtained from PBMCs spiked with cells of the T cell clone KT2. The receptors were sampled from a human donor. Each CDR3 is given with its conserved first and last residue. Fields, in order: J gene, clone size, V gene, D gene, CDR3 DNA, CDR3 protein. D genes are given only for firm matches. The size entry is marked missing in some rows and otherwise reads once, few, many or a size class.

TRBJ1-2 | . | TRBV7-9 | . | TGTGCCAGCAGCTTAGGGGCGGCCGGCTATGGCTACACCTTC | CASSLGAAGYGYTF
TRBJ2-1 | many | TRBV29-1 | TRBD2 | TGCAGCGTTGCGGGGGGAGTAAGTCTTAATGAGCAGTTCTTC | CSVAGGVSLNEQFF
TRBJ1-2 | . | TRBV7-9 | . | TGTGCCAGCAGCCCCGGACAGTCACAACCAGGATATGGCTACACCTTC | CASSPGQSQPGYGYTF
TRBJ2-3 | . | TRBV5-5 | TRBD2 | TGTGCCAGCAGCTCTTTAGCGGGGGGCACAGATACGCAGTATTTT | CASSSLAGGTDTQYF
TRBJ2-1 | many | TRBV24-1 | . | TGTGCCACCTCCATCTATGGGGCCCAGTTCTTC | CATSIYGAQFF
TRBJ2-7 | few | TRBV4-1 | . | TGCGCCACCGGGACATCGTTAGAGCAGTACTTC | CATGTSLEQYF
TRBJ2-1 | many | TRBV12-3/TRBV12-4 | TRBD1 | TGTGCCAGCAGTCGGACAGGGGCGACTGAGCAGTTCTTC | CASSRTGATEQFF
TRBJ2-3 | . | TRBV15 | TRBD2 | TGTGCCACCAGCAGAGAGGGACTAGCGGGGATCACAGATACGCAGTATTTT | CATSREGLAGITDTQYF
TRBJ2-2 | few | TRBV20-1 | TRBD2 | TGCAGTGCTTGGACTAGCGGGAGGGGGACCGGGGAGCTGTTTTTT | CSAWTSGRGTGELFF
TRBJ1-1 | many | TRBV3-1 | . | TGTGCCAGCAGCCGAGGGCAGTGGGACACTGAAGCTTTCTTT | CASSRGQWDTEAFF
TRBJ2-1 | few | TRBV12-3/TRBV12-4 | TRBD2 | TGTGCCAGCAGTTTGGCTCGGGGGGTTGGGAGTGAGCAGTTCTTC | CASSLARGVGSEQFF
TRBJ1-4 | few | TRBV7-7 | TRBD1 | TGTGCTAGCAGCCCCGGACAGGGGGTTAATGAAAAACTGTTTTTT | CASSPGQGVNEKLFF
TRBJ2-3 | . | TRBV5-1 | . | TGCGCCAGCAGGAAGAACAGGGTACCCACAGATACGCAGTATTTT | CASRKNRVPTDTQYF
TRBJ2-7 | . | TRBV27 | . | TGTGCCAGCAGTTTCCGGGGGCGCGACAGTGAGCAGTACTTC | CASSFRGRDSEQYF
TRBJ2-3 | many | TRBV7-2 | TRBD2 | TGTGCCAGCCGGACTAGCGGGAGTTCAGATACGCAGTATTTT | CASRTSGSSDTQYF
TRBJ2-3 | few | TRBV20-1 | TRBD2 | TGCAGTGCTCCCGTACGGGGGGGGGCAGATACGCAGTATTTT | CSAPVRGGADTQYF
TRBJ1-1 | few | TRBV3-1 | . | TGTGCCAGCAGCCAAGGGCGCAGTGCTTTCTTT | CASSQGRSAFF
TRBJ1-4 | . | TRBV7-9 | TRBD1 | TGTGCCAGCAGCTTGACAGGGGGGCGTGAAAAACTGTTTTTT | CASSLTGGREKLFF
TRBJ2-7 | many | TRBV5-1 | . | TGCGCCAGCAGCTTGGTTGCAGGGTACTACGAGCAGTACTTC | CASSLVAGYYEQYF
TRBJ1-1 | . | TRBV11-2 | TRBD1 | TGTGCCAGCAGCTTACCCCCCAACAGGGGCACTGAAGCTTTCTTT | CASSLPPNRGTEAFF
TRBJ1-6 | . | TRBV4-1 | . | TGCGCCAGCAGCCAATGGCAGGGAAATAATTCACCCCTCCACTTT | CASSQWQGNNSPLHF
TRBJ2-2 | . | TRBV25-1 | . | TGTGCCAGCAGGACAGGCGAGACCGGGGAGCTGTTTTTT | CASRTGETGELFF
TRBJ2-5 | few | TRBV7-6 | TRBD2 | TGTGCCAGCAGCCCGAGGGAACGACTAGCGGGAAATCAAGAGACCCAGTACTTC | CASSPRERLAGNQETQYF
TRBJ2-2 | few | TRBV7-8 | TRBD2 | TGTGCCAGCAGCTTACCCCTAGCGGGGTCGAACACCGGGGAGCTGTTTTTT | CASSLPLAGSNTGELFF
TRBJ1-2 | . | TRBV27 | TRBD1 | TGTGCCAGCAGCTCCGGCCTGACAGGGGATGGCTACACCTTC | CASSSGLTGDGYTF
TRBJ1-1 | few | TRBV28 | . | TGTGCCAGCAGTTTAGAAAGGGAGAACACTGAAGCTTTCTTT | CASSLERENTEAFF
TRBJ2-7 | few | TRBV20-1 | TRBD2 | TGCAGTGCCACCCAGGGGGGGACTAGCGGGGCATTCTCCTACGAGCAGTACTTC | CSATQGGTSGAFSYEQYF
TRBJ1-5 | few | TRBV27 | . | TGTGCCAGCAACCCGGGGGGCACGGATCTTGGGCCCCAGCATTTT | CASNPGGTDLGPQHF
TRBJ2-7 | many | TRBV30 | . | TGTGCCTGGACAGCCAGATCCTTCTCCTACGAGCAGTACTTC | CAWTARSFSYEQYF
TRBJ1-1 | few | TRBV20-1 | . | TGCAGTGCTAGGGACAACAGAGAAGCTTTCTTT | CSARDNREAFF
TRBJ2-7 | many | TRBV20-1 | TRBD2 | TGCAGTGCTCCTAGCGGGAGCTCCTACGAGCAGTACTTC | CSAPSGSSYEQYF
TRBJ2-5 | many | TRBV18 | . | TGTGCCAGCTCACCATCGCTCGGGGAGACCCAGTACTTC | CASSPSLGETQYF
TRBJ1-5 | . | TRBV6-1 | TRBD1 | TGTGCCAGCAGTGAAGGGGGGGACAGTTGGCAGCCCCAGCATTTT | CASSEGGDSWQPQHF